This TCR beta chain was found in a study of blood T cell repertoires in COVID-19. On the study more broadly: COVID-19 samples collected from the United States, Italy and Spain covered acute and convalescent phases.

The repertoire was sequenced with immunoSEQ multiplex PCR; TCRdb's copy has only in-frame clones and lacks some. The profile shows around 61,000 clones, 80% to 90% of them singletons. The CDR3 is 14 residues long. Trimming cost V 6 bases and J 5 bases, with 16 bases left between them. From germline, CDR1 is MDHEN and CDR2 SYDVKM. Seattle's enrolled individuals joined amid active infection and were then monitored longitudinally. The receptor was isolated from a woman aged 60-70 years with COVID-19, enrolled during active disease. The chain is built from TRBV28 and TRBJ2-5, with D possibly TRBD2 on 5 matching bases. The sample taken for sequencing was peripheral blood. The CDR3 region is CASRSGSSGETQYF. The CDR3 DNA follows: TGTGCCAGCAGGTCTGGGAGTTCCGGGGAGACCCAGTACTTC.